This TCR beta chain was documented in a study of PD-1 blockade in classical Hodgkin lymphoma. Study-level results: Later analyses included only patients treated at least 1 year post-ASCT. Sources of repertoire differences remain undefined, possibly disease activity or prior therapy. Lower baseline TCR diversity marked trial partial responders and progressors. Significantly greater TCR diversity emerged by C4D1 in CD4+ cells but not CD8+ cells.

Profiling relied on immunoSEQ multiplex PCR, and the TCRdb table lists in-frame clones only, not all of them. Of roughly 46,000 clones in the sample, around four fifths were seen once. With 4 bases removed from V and 3 bases from J, the gap between germline ends came to 10 bases. The CDR3 runs 13 residues. Germline V gene data show CDR1 as SNHLY and CDR2 as FYNNEI. The sample's time point: cycle 4 day 1 (C4D1), after more than five weeks of nivolumab. Each and every patient relapsed after autologous stem cell transplantation, and patients got differing brentuximab vedotin exposure. This clone was seen just once. Its matching antigen is unknown.

Source: peripheral blood mononuclear cells (PBMCs), taken before the fourth cycle of nivolumab. This TCR came from a human donor with classical Hodgkin lymphoma. The rearrangement links TRBV2 to TRBJ2-7; D is uncertain. The CDR3 spells CASSVDHYYEQYF. DNA of the CDR3: TGTGCCAGCAGTGTTGACCATTACTACGAGCAGTACTTC. Using reference TRBV2 and TRBJ2-7 for the parts outside the CDR3, the full variable domain is EPEVTQTPSHQVTQMGQEVILRCVPISNHLYFYWYRQILGQKVEFLVSFYNNEISEKSEIFDDQFSVERPDGSNFTLKIRSTKLEDSAMYFCASSVDHYYEQYFGPGTRLTVT.